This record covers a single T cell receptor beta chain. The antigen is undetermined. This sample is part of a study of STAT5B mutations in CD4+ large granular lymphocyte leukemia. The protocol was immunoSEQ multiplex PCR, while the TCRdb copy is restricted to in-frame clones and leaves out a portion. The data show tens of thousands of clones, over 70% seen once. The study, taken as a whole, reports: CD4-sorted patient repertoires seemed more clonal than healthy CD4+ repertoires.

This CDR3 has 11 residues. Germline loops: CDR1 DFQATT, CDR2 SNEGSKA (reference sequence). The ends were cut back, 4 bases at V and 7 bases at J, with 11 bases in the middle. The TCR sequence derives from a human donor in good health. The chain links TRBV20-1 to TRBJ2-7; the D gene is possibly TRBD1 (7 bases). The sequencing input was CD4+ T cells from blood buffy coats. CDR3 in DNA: TGCAGTGCTACGCAGGGGGGTGAGCAGTACTTC. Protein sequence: CSATQGGEQYF.